The 14 T cell receptor beta chains below were found in one sample sequenced in a study of T cell responses to AZD1222 COVID-19 vaccine. Libraries were prepared by immunoSEQ multiplex PCR; TCRdb keeps only in-frame clonotypes and omits some of them. The data contain around 130,000 clones, 80% to 90% of them singletons. Sequences were derived from peripheral blood, sampled on day 0 of AZD1222 vaccination. Every receptor here comes from an adult in good health.

The chain recombines TRBV18 with TRBJ2-2; D is unresolved. The CDR3 totals 13 residues. Per the germline V gene, CDR1 is KGHSH and CDR2 is LQKENI. V was trimmed by 0 bases and J by 5 bases, leaving 4 bases between them. The CDR3 region has the DNA TGTGCCAGCTCACCACCGGCAACCGGGGAGCTGTTTTTT. Its protein is CASSPPATGELFF.

This chain links TRBV30 with TRBJ1-2, with TRBD1 matching over 9 bases. The junction had 9 bases not matched to a gene; V was cut back by 2 bases and J by 2 bases. The CDR3 sequence is 16 residues long. In germline, CDR1 is GTSNPN, CDR2 SVGIG (reference sequence). The CDR3 here is CAWSPPGGQGNYGYTF. DNA for the CDR3: TGTGCCTGGAGTCCTCCCGGGGGACAGGGCAACTATGGCTACACCTTC.

As DNA, the CDR3 is TGTGCCAGCTCACGCCTTAGCGGGAGAGGGACAGATACGCAGTATTTT. This translates into CASSRLSGRGTDTQYF. The chain uses TRBV18 and TRBJ2-3, with 9 positions matching TRBD2. Germline V CDR1 and CDR2: KGHSH, LQKENI. The V and J ends lost 4 bases and 3 bases, in that order; junction bases with no gene match: 8. CDR3 length equals 16 residues.

The J gene is TRBJ1-4, the V gene TRBV18, with 8 bases matching TRBD1. The ends lost 0 bases at V and 3 bases at J; junction bases unmatched: 0. From germline, CDR1 is KGHSH and CDR2 LQKENI. The CDR3 spans 15 residues. DNA of the CDR3: TGTGCCAGCTCACCACCGACAGGGGCTAATGAAAAACTGTTTTTT. Amino acids: CASSPPTGANEKLFF.

The chain is built from TRBV15 and TRBJ2-3; possible D gene TRBD2, 5 bases. Germline-derived CDR1 and CDR2 are LNHNV and YYDKDF (reference sequence). This CDR3 comprises 13 residues. V dropped 8 bases and J dropped 5 bases, with 14 bases sitting between them. The CDR3 loop is CATGLGSQDTQYF. The CDR3 DNA sequence: TGTGCCACCGGACTGGGGAGTCAAGATACGCAGTATTTT.

The chain combines TRBV24-1 with TRBJ2-1, with D uncertain. V was trimmed by 5 bases and J by 8 bases, leaving 12 bases between them. This CDR3 is 13 amino acids long. Per germline, CDR1 KGHDR and CDR2 SFDVKD. This CDR3 is CATSAPPSDEQFF. DNA of the CDR3: TGTGCCACCAGTGCCCCCCCCTCGGATGAGCAGTTCTTC.

CDR3 sequence (DNA): TGTGCCAGCAGTAGTAGGGACTATAGCACAGATACGCAGTATTTT. Its translation: CASSSRDYSTDTQYF. The rearrangement joins TRBV6-5 to TRBJ2-3, with TRBD2 identical over 7 bases. This CDR3 spans 15 amino acids. The V segment lost 5 bases and the J segment 0 bases; nucleotides outside the gene matches: 5. The germline V gene encodes CDR1 MNHEY and CDR2 SVGAGI.

The table lists this clone with a few counts. The CDR3: CAISDQVNTEAFF. The CDR3 nucleotides read TGTGCCATCAGTGACCAGGTGAACACTGAAGCTTTCTTT. This chain links TRBV10-3 with TRBJ1-1; D not resolved. The CDR3 has 13 amino acids. Germline V gene sequence: CDR1 ENHRY, CDR2 SYGVKD. V dropped 3 bases and J dropped 0 bases, with 5 bases sitting between them.

The genes are TRBV7-9 and TRBJ1-2; D gene uncertain. CDR1 and CDR2 from the germline V gene are SEHNR and FQNEAQ (reference sequence). V shed 6 bases and J shed 0 bases, with 14 bases lying between them. The CDR3 loop spans 15 amino acids. DNA for the CDR3: TGTGCCAGCAGTTTAACCGGGATCTCTAACTATGGCTACACCTTC. It translates to CASSLTGISNYGYTF.

The chain joins TRBV15 to TRBJ1-4; a possible D gene is TRBD1 (6 bases). CDR3 length: 18 amino acids. V lost 3 bases and J 2 bases, leaving 19 bases between the germline ends. Germline CDR1 and CDR2: LNHNV and YYDKDF (reference sequence). CDR3 protein: CATSRAARGGWTNEKLFF. The DNA of the CDR3 is TGTGCCACCAGCAGGGCTGCCCGTGGGGGCTGGACTAATGAAAAACTGTTTTTT.

This clone was counted a few times. The chain carries TRBV2 and TRBJ1-2; no firm D call. The CDR3 is 14 amino acids. Germline loops: CDR1 SNHLY, CDR2 FYNNEI. Trimming took 4 bases from V and 5 from J, leaving 14 bases between them. Here the CDR3 DNA reads TGTGCCAGCAGTGCTGTACCGGGAACGTATGGCTACACCTTC. This translates into CASSAVPGTYGYTF.

V and J are TRBV29-1 and TRBJ2-1; 8 bases are shared with TRBD1. V dropped 7 bases and J dropped 6; count of bases not matched to a gene: 2. The length of the CDR3 is 11 residues. Germline V lookup: CDR1 SQVTM, CDR2 ANQGSEA. CDR3 residues: CSGGQGNEQFF. Here the CDR3 DNA reads TGCAGCGGAGGACAGGGCAATGAGCAGTTCTTC.

The genes are TRBV11-3 and TRBJ2-1, with D hard to call. The CDR3 loop spans 12 amino acids. Germline CDR1 SGHNT, CDR2 YENEEA. The V and J ends lost 1 base and 6 bases respectively, with 4 bases between them. CDR3 sequence (DNA): TGTGCCAGCAGCTTAGGAGCCAATGAGCAGTTCTTC. Its translation is CASSLGANEQFF.

The sample holds a few counts of this clone. The chain recombines TRBV2 with TRBJ2-2, with D tentatively TRBD1 or TRBD2 (5 bases each). The germline V gene encodes CDR1 SNHLY and CDR2 FYNNEI. The CDR3 runs to 14 residues. V lost 1 base to trimming and J lost 8 bases, with 11 bases between them. CDR3 coding DNA: TGTGCCAGCAGTGAAGAGAGGGGTAGAGGGGAGCTGTTTTTT. Its protein is CASSEERGRGELFF. The whole variable domain, filled in from reference TRBV2 and TRBJ2-2, reads EPEVTQTPSHQVTQMGQEVILRCVPISNHLYFYWYRQILGQKVEFLVSFYNNEISEKSEIFDDQFSVERPDGSNFTLKIRSTKLEDSAMYFCASSEERGRGELFFGEGSRLTVL.